This T cell receptor (beta chain) was sequenced for a study of shared clonotypes between healthy human individuals. This clone was recorded a few times. Antigen specificity is unknown. This was a deep-level run. Libraries were prepared by immunoSEQ multiplex PCR; TCRdb keeps only in-frame clonotypes and omits some of them. This table has some 1 million clones, about 80% appearing once. Study findings and constraints: Of the naive CD4 clonotypes, roughly 5% were shared across several donors. Unshared clonotypes carried lower generation probabilities than those common to all four donors.

V was clipped by 5 bases and J by 2 bases; unmatched bases: 9. The germline CDR1 and CDR2 sequences are GTSNPN and SVGIG (reference sequence). The CDR3 covers 15 residues. This chain links TRBV30 with TRBJ1-5, with 7 bases matching TRBD1. Sequenced input: memory CD4+ T cells sorted from blood. Subset indicated: CD45RA-negative fraction. The TCR originated in a man aged 18 to 35 in good health. The CDR3 spells CAWARQGLGNQPQHF. Written as DNA, the CDR3 is TGTGCCTGGGCCCGACAGGGACTTGGCAATCAGCCCCAGCATTTT.